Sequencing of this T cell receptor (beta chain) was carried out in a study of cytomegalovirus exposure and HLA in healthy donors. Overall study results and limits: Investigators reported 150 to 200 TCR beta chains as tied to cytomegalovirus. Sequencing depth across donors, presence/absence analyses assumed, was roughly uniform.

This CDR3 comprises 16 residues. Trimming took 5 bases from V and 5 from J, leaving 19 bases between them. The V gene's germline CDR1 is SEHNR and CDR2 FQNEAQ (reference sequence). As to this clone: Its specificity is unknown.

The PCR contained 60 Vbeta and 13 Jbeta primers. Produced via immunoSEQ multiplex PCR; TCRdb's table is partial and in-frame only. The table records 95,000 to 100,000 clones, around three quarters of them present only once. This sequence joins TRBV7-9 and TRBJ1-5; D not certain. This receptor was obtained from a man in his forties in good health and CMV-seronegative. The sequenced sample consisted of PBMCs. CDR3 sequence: CASSRTYGSRDQPQHF. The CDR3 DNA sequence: TGTGCCAGCAGCCGTACGTACGGGAGTCGGGATCAGCCCCAGCATTTT.